This T cell receptor beta chain came from a study of molecular identifiers for immune sequencing clone quantification. Making the bulk TCR libraries relied on previously described methods and listed TCR primers. TCRdb recomputed calls from the PCR reads with MiXCR, one row per CDR3 protein. This sample carries over 600,000 distinct CDR3 sequences, 15% to 20% of them seen once, and the ten largest clones take 0.85%. Findings of the study overall: More than 97% of effector molecules, versus under 1% of naive-cell molecules, belonged to clones above 20 RNA copies.

This clonotype appeared many times. The antigen remains unidentified. Specimen: naive CD8+ T cells from blood, with Jurkat cell RNA spiked in. This sample's subset: FACS-sorted CD8+CD4-CCR7+CD45RA+ naive T cells. The sequence came from a human donor in good health. Some libraries in this study had Jurkat cell RNA spiked in.

The chain's CDR3 is CASSQEGRLTAQYF. The CDR3 nucleotides read TGTGCCAGCAGCCAAGAGGGACGACTTACAGCGCAGTATTTT. The rearrangement uses TRBV14 and TRBJ2-3; D is possibly TRBD1 or TRBD2 (5 bases each). V was shortened by 0 bases and J by 10 bases, with 14 bases between the two germline ends. The CDR3 sequence is 14 residues long. Germline values: CDR1 SGHDN, CDR2 FVKESK.